Listed here is a single T cell receptor beta chain. Its specificity is not known. The data were obtained in a study of OX40 agonist ivuxolimab in advanced cancers. Turning to the study itself: Patients assigned to dose escalation were diagnosed with hepatocellular carcinoma, melanoma, renal cell or head and neck cancer.

General study points: CD4+ and CD8+ blood T cells expanded clonally by week 6 at 0.1 to 3.0 mg/kg.

Trimming shortened V by 5 bases and J by 0 bases, and 13 bases separated the two germline ends. The CDR3 is made up of 15 amino acids. Germline V lookup: CDR1 LNHDA, CDR2 SQIVND (reference sequence). Here immunoSEQ multiplex PCR was the method, and the copy in TCRdb shows in-frame clones only, minus some. The sample has more than 70,000 clones; 80% to 90% are singletons. The starting material was CD4+ or CD8+ T cells sorted from blood, obtained in a trial of the OX40 agonist ivuxolimab. The receptor was isolated from an adult with an advanced solid tumor such as melanoma, head and neck, liver or kidney cancer. V and J are TRBV19 and TRBJ1-2; tentatively, D is TRBD1 (5 bases). CDR3 sequence reads: CASSLFRTTNYGYTF. The CDR3 nucleotides are TGTGCCAGTAGTCTATTCAGGACAACTAACTATGGCTACACCTTC.